The 2 T cell receptor beta chains below come from one sample, sequenced in a study of early T cells in non-severe SARS-CoV-2 infection. TCRdb ran MiXCR on the 5' RACE reads and lists one entry per CDR3 protein. The data hold under 70,000 distinct CDR3 sequences, with around an eighth observed a single time. Sequenced sample: whole blood. The receptors derive from an adult who was a healthcare worker with PCR-confirmed SARS-CoV-2 infection or an uninfected control (not recorded which).

This clonotype was recorded a few times. This rearrangement joins TRBV6-2 or TRBV6-3 to TRBJ2-7; D remains ambiguous. Germline V gene data show CDR1 as MNHEY and CDR2 as SVGEGT. V was pared by 2 bases and J by 5 bases, with 10 bases between. The CDR3 totals 13 residues. This CDR3 reads CASSYNLGHEQYF. CDR3 bases: TGTGCCAGCAGTTACAACCTAGGCCACGAGCAGTACTTC.

This clonotype was observed at least ten times. The chain couples TRBV19 to TRBJ2-2; D remains unclear. Between the trimmed V and J ends, which lost 0 bases and 5 bases, there was a span of 7 bases. The CDR3 is 14 amino acids. In germline, CDR1 is LNHDA, CDR2 SQIVND (reference sequence). The CDR3 sequence: CASSIDPLTGELFF. CDR3 sequence (DNA): TGTGCCAGTAGTATAGACCCACTAACCGGGGAGCTGTTTTTT.